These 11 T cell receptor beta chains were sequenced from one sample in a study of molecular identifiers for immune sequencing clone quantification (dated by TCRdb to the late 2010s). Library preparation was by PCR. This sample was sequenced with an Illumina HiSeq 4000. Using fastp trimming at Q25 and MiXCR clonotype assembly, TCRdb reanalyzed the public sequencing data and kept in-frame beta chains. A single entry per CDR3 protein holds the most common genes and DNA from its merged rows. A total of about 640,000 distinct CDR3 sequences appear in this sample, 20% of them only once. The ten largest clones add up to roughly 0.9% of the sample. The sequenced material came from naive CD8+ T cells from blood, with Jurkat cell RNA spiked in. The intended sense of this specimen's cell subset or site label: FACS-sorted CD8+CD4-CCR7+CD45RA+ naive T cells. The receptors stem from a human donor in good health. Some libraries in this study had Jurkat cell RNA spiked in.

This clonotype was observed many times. DNA for the CDR3: TGTGCCAGCAAGGGTATGACAGATTACACTGAAGCTTTCTTT. Its protein product is CASKGMTDYTEAFF. V and J are TRBV6-2 or TRBV6-3 and TRBJ1-1; TRBD1 is a possible D gene (5 bases). V lost 7 bases, J lost 3 bases, and 15 bases lay in between. CDR1 MNHEY and CDR2 SVGEGT come from the germline V gene. The CDR3 has 14 residues.

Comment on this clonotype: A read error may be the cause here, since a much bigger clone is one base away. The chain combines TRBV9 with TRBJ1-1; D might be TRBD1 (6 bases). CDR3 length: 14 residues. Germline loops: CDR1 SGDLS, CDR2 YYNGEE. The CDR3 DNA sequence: TGTGCCAGCAGCGTTGGAGGGGGAACCACTGGAGCTTTCTTT. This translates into CASSVGGGTTGAFF. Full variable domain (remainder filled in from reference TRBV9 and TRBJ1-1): DSGVTQTPKHLITATGQRVTLRCSPRSGDLSVYWYQQSLDQGLQFLIQYYNGEERAKGNILERFSAQQFPDLHSELNLSSLELGDSALYFCASSVGGGTTGAFFGQGTRLTVV.

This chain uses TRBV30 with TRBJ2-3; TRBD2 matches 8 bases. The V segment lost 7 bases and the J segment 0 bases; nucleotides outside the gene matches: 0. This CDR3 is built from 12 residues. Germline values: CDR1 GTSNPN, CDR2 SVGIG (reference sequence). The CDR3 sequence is CALAGSTDTQYF. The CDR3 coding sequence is TGTGCCTTAGCGGGAAGCACAGATACGCAGTATTTT.

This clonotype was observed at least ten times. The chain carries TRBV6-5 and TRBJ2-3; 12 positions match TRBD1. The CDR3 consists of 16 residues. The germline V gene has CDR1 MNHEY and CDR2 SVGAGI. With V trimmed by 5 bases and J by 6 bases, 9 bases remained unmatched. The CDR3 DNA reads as TGTGCCAGCAGTACGGGACAGGGGGCACCTCCGGATACGCAGTATTTT. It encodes CASSTGQGAPPDTQYF.

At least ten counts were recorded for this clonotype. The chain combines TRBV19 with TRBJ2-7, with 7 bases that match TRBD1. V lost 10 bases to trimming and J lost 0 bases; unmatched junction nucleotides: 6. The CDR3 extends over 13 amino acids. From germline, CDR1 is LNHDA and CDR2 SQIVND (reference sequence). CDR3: CATATGSSYEQYF. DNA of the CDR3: TGTGCCACCGCGACAGGGAGCTCCTACGAGCAGTACTTC.

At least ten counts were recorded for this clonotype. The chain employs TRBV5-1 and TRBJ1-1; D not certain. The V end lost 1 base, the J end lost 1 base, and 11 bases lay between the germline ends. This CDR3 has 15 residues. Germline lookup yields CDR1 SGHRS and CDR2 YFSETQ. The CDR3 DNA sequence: TGCGCCAGCAGCTTGTCGTCAGTACCGAACACTGAAGCTTTCTTT. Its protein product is CASSLSSVPNTEAFF.

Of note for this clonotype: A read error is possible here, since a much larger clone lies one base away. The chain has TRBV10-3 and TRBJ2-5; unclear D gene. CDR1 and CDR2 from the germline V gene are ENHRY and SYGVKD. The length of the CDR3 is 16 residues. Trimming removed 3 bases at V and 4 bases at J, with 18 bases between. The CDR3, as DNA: TGTGCCATCAGTGACCCCGGCCAGAACCCGGGAGAGACCCAGTACTTC. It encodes CAISDPGQNPGETQYF.

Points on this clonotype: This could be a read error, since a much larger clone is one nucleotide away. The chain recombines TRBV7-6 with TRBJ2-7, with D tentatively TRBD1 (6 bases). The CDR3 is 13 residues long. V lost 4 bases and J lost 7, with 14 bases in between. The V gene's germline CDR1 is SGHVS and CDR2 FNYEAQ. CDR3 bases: TGTGCCAGCAGCTCAGTCAGGGGTGGTGAGCAGTACTTC. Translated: CASSSVRGGEQYF.

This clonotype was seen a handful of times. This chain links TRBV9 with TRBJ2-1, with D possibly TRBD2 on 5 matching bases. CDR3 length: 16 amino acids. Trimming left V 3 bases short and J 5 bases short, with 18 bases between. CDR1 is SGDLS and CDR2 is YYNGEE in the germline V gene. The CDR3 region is CASSAAWSGIDNEQFF. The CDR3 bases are TGTGCCAGCAGCGCCGCTTGGAGCGGAATAGACAATGAGCAGTTCTTC.

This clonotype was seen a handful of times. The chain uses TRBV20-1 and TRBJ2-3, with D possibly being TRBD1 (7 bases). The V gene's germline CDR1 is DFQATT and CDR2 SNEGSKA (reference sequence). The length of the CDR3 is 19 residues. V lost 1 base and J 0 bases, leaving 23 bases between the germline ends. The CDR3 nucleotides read TGCAGTGCTAGAGGGGCTAGCAGGGGGGCGGGTATCAGCACAGATACGCAGTATTTT. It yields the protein CSARGASRGAGISTDTQYF.

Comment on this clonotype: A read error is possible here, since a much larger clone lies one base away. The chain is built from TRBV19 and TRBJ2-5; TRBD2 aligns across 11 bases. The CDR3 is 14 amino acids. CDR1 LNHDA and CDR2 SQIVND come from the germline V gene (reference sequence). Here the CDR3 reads CASTSGRYQEIQYF. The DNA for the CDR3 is TGTGCCAGTACTAGCGGGAGGTACCAAGAGATCCAGTACTTC.